These 8 T cell receptor beta chains were all obtained from the same sample, sequenced in a study of T cell repertoires in ileal Crohn's disease. Produced via immunoSEQ multiplex PCR; TCRdb's table is partial and in-frame only. The data show 10,000 to 15,000 clones, 80% to 90% seen once. Time point specified: neoterminal ileum biopsy at postoperative endoscopy, about 6 months after surgery. The sequenced sample consisted of ileal tissue. These TCRs come from an adult with Crohn's disease.

This chain links TRBV6-1 with TRBJ1-1; D is unresolved. Per the germline V gene, CDR1 is MNHNS and CDR2 is SASEGT. The length of the CDR3 is 13 residues. V was shortened by 4 bases and J by 9 bases, with 15 bases between the two germline ends. This CDR3 reads CASSARDIVKAFF. The CDR3 DNA reads as TGTGCCAGCAGTGCCAGAGACATCGTAAAAGCTTTCTTT.

The gene calls are TRBV19 and TRBJ2-3; possibly TRBD1 for D (6 bases). With 3 bases removed from V and 4 bases from J, the gap between germline ends came to 20 bases. The CDR3 consists of 17 residues. Germline V gene lookup returns CDR1 LNHDA and CDR2 SQIVND (reference sequence). For the CDR3, the DNA is TGTGCCAGTAGTATGGGGACAAGGAGCAATGGTCCAGATACGCAGTATTTT. Encoded protein: CASSMGTRSNGPDTQYF.

The chain's CDR3 is CASSSYQGPPYEQYF. CDR3 bases: TGTGCCAGCAGCTCGTACCAGGGGCCGCCCTACGAGCAGTACTTC. V gene TRBV11-2 combines with J gene TRBJ2-7; D might be TRBD1 (6 bases). From germline, CDR1 is SGHAT and CDR2 FQNNGV. V was cut by 4 bases and J by 2 bases, with 15 bases left in between. The CDR3 covers 15 residues.

This rearrangement joins TRBV28 to TRBJ2-7, with TRBD1 matching over 11 bases. Germline V lookup: CDR1 MDHEN, CDR2 SYDVKM. CDR3 length: 15 amino acids. V trimming: 7 bases; J trimming: 3 bases; junction bases outside the gene matches: 8. CDR3 residues: CASTLLGQGGYEQYF. The CDR3 nucleotides are TGTGCCAGCACCCTTTTGGGACAGGGGGGCTACGAGCAGTACTTC.

V usage is TRBV11-2 and J usage is TRBJ1-2, with a tentative D call TRBD1 (6 bases). Trimming left V 0 bases short and J 4 bases short, with 9 bases between. This CDR3 is 14 amino acids long. Germline V gives CDR1 SGHAT, CDR2 FQNNGV. CDR3: CASSLEGASYGYTF. The CDR3 region has the DNA TGTGCCAGCAGCTTAGAGGGGGCGAGCTATGGCTACACCTTC.

This sequence joins TRBV7-9 and TRBJ2-7; 10 bases align to TRBD2. This CDR3 contains 16 residues. Trimming removed 4 bases from V and 7 bases from J; junction bases left unmatched: 13. CDR1 is SEHNR and CDR2 is FQNEAQ in the germline V gene (reference sequence). DNA for the CDR3: TGTGCCAGCAGCTCCTTAGCGGGGGGTGCTGCTAGGGAGCAGTACTTC. It is translated as CASSSLAGGAAREQYF.

This clone was observed a handful of times. The CDR3 protein is CASSLQATIYF. CDR3 DNA sequence: TGTGCCAGCAGCTTACAGGCCACCATATATTTT. V gene TRBV7-9 combines with J gene TRBJ1-3; D is ambiguous. This CDR3 is built from 11 residues. V was pared by 2 bases and J by 9 bases, with 5 bases between. Germline CDR1 is SEHNR and CDR2 is FQNEAQ (reference sequence).

This clone was counted between two and nine times. The chain joins TRBV7-9 to TRBJ2-5, with D maybe TRBD2 (6 bases). Trimming removed 5 bases from V and 2 bases from J, with 15 bases in between. CDR1 is SEHNR, CDR2 FQNEAQ, per germline (reference sequence). This CDR3 comprises 15 residues. The CDR3 is CASSLSGLGQETQYF. CDR3 bases: TGTGCCAGCAGCCTCAGCGGGCTGGGGCAAGAGACCCAGTACTTC.